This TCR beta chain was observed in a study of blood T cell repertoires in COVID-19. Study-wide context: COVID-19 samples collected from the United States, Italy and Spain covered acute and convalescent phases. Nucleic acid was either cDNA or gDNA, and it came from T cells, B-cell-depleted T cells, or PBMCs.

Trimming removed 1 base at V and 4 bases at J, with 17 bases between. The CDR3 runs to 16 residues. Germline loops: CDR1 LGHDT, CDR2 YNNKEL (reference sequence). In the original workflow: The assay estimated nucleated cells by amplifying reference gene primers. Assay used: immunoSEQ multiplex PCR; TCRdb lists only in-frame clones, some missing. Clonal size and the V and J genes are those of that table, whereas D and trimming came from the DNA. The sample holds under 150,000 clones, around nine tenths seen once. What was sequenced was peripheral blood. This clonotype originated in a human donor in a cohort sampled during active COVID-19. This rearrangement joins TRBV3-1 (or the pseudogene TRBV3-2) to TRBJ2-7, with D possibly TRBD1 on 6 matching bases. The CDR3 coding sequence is TGTGCCAGCAGCCAAGGGGGGCAGGGTTCACTTTACGAGCAGTACTTC. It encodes CASSQGGQGSLYEQYF.